Detailed here is one T cell receptor beta chain. What it binds is not known. This sample is drawn from a study of cytomegalovirus exposure and HLA in healthy donors. The PCR was carried out with 60 Vbeta primers and 13 Jbeta primers. The assay was immunoSEQ multiplex PCR, and TCRdb's table has in-frame clones only and misses some. The sample consists of tens of thousands of clones, around 80% of them appearing once. Per the germline V gene, CDR1 is LNHDA and CDR2 is SQIVND (reference sequence). V was cut by 5 bases and J by 3 bases, with 5 bases left in between. The CDR3 extends over 12 amino acids. Study-level points and caveats: In a later analysis, specific HLA alleles were associated with 15,000 to 20,000 TCR beta sequences at a 0.05 false discovery rate. TCR sequences were mostly rare, though some public TCRs occurred in many donors.

The clonotype was recovered from a woman aged 40 to 49 in good health and CMV-seronegative. The chain joins TRBV19 to TRBJ2-1; D is perhaps TRBD2 (5 bases). Sequences were obtained from PBMCs. The CDR3 DNA is TGTGCCAGTAGTCGGGACTACAATGAGCAGTTCTTC. Its protein product is CASSRDYNEQFF.